These 2 T cell receptor beta chains came from one sample sequenced in a study of T cells in Graves' hyperthyroidism and ophthalmopathy. Authors of the study amplified TCR beta CDR3 regions from RNA transcripts. The TCR CDR3 first-round RT-PCR relied on the HTBI primer set. Each CDR3 protein is one row after TCRdb ran MiXCR on the multiplex PCR reads. The data hold some 510,000 distinct CDR3 sequences, with less than 25% observed a single time. The sequenced sample was blood. The receptors derive from a man aged 18 to 29 with Graves' hyperthyroidism.

This clonotype has at least ten counts. This chain joins TRBV20-1 and TRBJ1-2, with D possibly being TRBD1 (5 bases). CDR1 is DFQATT and CDR2 is SNEGSKA in the germline V gene (reference sequence). Trimming left V 3 bases short and J 5 bases short, with 13 bases between. CDR3 length: 13 residues. Here the CDR3 reads CSARRGGTYGYTF. CDR3 in DNA: TGCAGTGCTAGGAGGGGCGGGACTTATGGCTACACCTTC.

This clonotype was observed a handful of times. V is TRBV20-1 and J is TRBJ2-5, with a weak D call TRBD2 (6 bases). Germline V gives CDR1 DFQATT, CDR2 SNEGSKA (reference sequence). V lost 6 bases, J lost 2 bases, and 13 bases lay in between. CDR3 size: 13 residues. Written as DNA, the CDR3 is TGCAGTGCCTACTACGGGGGTCAAGAGACCCAGTACTTC. It specifies CSAYYGGQETQYF.